Below are 20 T cell receptor beta chains sequenced from a single sample in a study of Graves' ophthalmopathy and Graves' hyperthyroidism (dated by TCRdb to about 2018). Sequencing instrument: Illumina HiSeq 2000. For repertoire sequencing, the TCR beta CDR3 regions were amplified from RNA transcripts. The first round of RT-PCR was done with HTBI primers and the Qiagen OneStep RT-PCR kit, and was followed by a second round of multiplex PCR, then size selection and purification. The public reads were reanalyzed by TCRdb: fastp trimming at Q25, MiXCR alignment, in-frame beta chains only. Each CDR3 protein appears once, grouped with its most common genes and DNA. The sample data list about 550,000 distinct CDR3 sequences, and under 45% of these were observed just once. The ten largest clones add up to 3.5% to 4.5% of the sample. Sequencing was carried out using peripheral blood or thyroid tissue (not recorded which). These receptors were taken from an adult man with Graves' hyperthyroidism.

Comment on this clonotype: A much larger clone is a single base away; this may be a read error. The chain uses TRBV7-2 and TRBJ1-4; 7 bases line up with TRBD1. The CDR3 has 16 residues. From germline, CDR1 is SGHTA and CDR2 FQGNSA. V lost 5 bases and J lost 8; bases outside the gene matches: 14. The CDR3 nucleotides read TGTACCAGCAGCCCCTACTTTACAGGGGAAAGGGAAAAACTGTTTTTT. It is translated as CTSSPYFTGEREKLFF.

This clonotype was detected ten times or more. This chain links TRBV12-3 or TRBV12-4 with TRBJ1-1, with 9 bases fitting TRBD1. J lost 11 bases, V lost 3 bases, and 10 bases had no gene match. This CDR3 spans 14 amino acids. CDR3 sequence (DNA): TGTGCCAGCAGTTTTGTTGCTGACAGGGGGGATGCTTTCTTT. It is translated as CASSFVADRGDAFF.

This clonotype was recorded at least ten times. The chain uses TRBV4-2 and TRBJ1-5, with D maybe TRBD1 (6 bases). Trimming pared 1 base from V and 2 bases from J, leaving 6 bases between. CDR3 length equals 14 residues. Germline CDR1 is LGHNA and CDR2 is YNFKEQ. The CDR3 DNA sequence: TGTGCCAGCAGCCAAGGACAGGGCAATCAGCCCCAGCATTTT. The encoded protein is CASSQGQGNQPQHF.

J is TRBJ1-5 and V is TRBV24-1; 9 bases line up with TRBD1. The CDR3 covers 18 residues. The junction had 9 bases not matched to a gene; V was cut back by 4 bases and J by 0 bases. Germline V lookup: CDR1 KGHDR, CDR2 SFDVKD. The CDR3 sequence is CATSDRTGVIGSNQPQHF. The CDR3 DNA sequence: TGTGCCACCAGTGACCGGACAGGGGTTATAGGTAGCAATCAGCCCCAGCATTTT.

Turning to this clonotype: Because the CDR3 is missing its conserved closing phenylalanine or tryptophan, this is likely a read error. The V gene is TRBV19, the J gene TRBJ2-5; D remains ambiguous. Between the trimmed V and J ends, which lost 4 bases and 1 base, there was a span of 10 bases. The CDR3 extends over 14 amino acids. Germline CDR1 is LNHDA and CDR2 is SQIVND (reference sequence). The CDR3 DNA follows: TGTGCCAGTAGTACCGAGTGGTCCCAAGAGACCCAGTACCTC. Protein product: CASSTEWSQETQYL.

The chain links TRBV10-3 to TRBJ2-5; perhaps D is TRBD1 or TRBD2 (5 bases each). Germline values: CDR1 ENHRY, CDR2 SYGVKD. This CDR3 is 20 amino acids long. The ends were cut back, 0 bases at V and 2 bases at J, with 25 bases in the middle. The CDR3 here is CAISESLGRMCSGRQETQYF. DNA for the CDR3: TGTGCCATCAGTGAGTCGCTGGGACGGATGTGTTCTGGGCGGCAAGAGACCCAGTACTTC.

The sample holds many counts of this clonotype. V and J are TRBV7-2 and TRBJ2-7; D uncertain. Trimming took off 5 bases at V and 2 bases at J, with 13 bases between the two ends. Germline V gene data show CDR1 as SGHTA and CDR2 as FQGNSA. CDR3 length: 14 amino acids. The CDR3 sequence: CASSPSDIPYEQYF. CDR3 in DNA: TGTGCCAGCAGCCCGTCGGATATCCCCTACGAGCAGTACTTC.

This clonotype was observed many times. V gene TRBV2 combines with J gene TRBJ2-7; D is undetermined. V was clipped by 4 bases and J by 5 bases, with 6 bases between them. The germline V gene has CDR1 SNHLY and CDR2 FYNNEI. The CDR3 consists of 11 residues. CDR3 sequence reads: CASSVQDEQYF. For the CDR3, the DNA is TGTGCCAGCAGTGTTCAAGACGAGCAGTACTTC. The full variable domain, completed using reference TRBV2 and TRBJ2-7, is EPEVTQTPSHQVTQMGQEVILRCVPISNHLYFYWYRQILGQKVEFLVSFYNNEISEKSEIFDDQFSVERPDGSNFTLKIRSTKLEDSAMYFCASSVQDEQYFGPGTRLTVT.

This clonotype was seen repeatedly, ten times or more. The chain joins TRBV12-3 or TRBV12-4 to TRBJ1-5; 10 nucleotides agree with TRBD1. Losses at the gene ends were 6 bases for V and 9 bases for J; bases not matched to a gene: 2. The CDR3 contains 12 residues. Written as DNA, the CDR3 is TGTGCCAGCAGGACAGGGGGCAGGCCCCAGCATTTT. It is translated as CASRTGGRPQHF.

The rearrangement joins TRBV7-2 to TRBJ2-5, with 7 bases aligning to TRBD2. This CDR3 contains 16 residues. Trimming removed 5 bases from V and 2 bases from J; junction bases left unmatched: 11. Per germline, CDR1 SGHTA and CDR2 FQGNSA. The CDR3, as DNA: TGTGCCAGCAGCCCCCCATGGGGGGGGGGGCAAGAGACCCAGTACTTC. Its protein is CASSPPWGGGQETQYF.

This clonotype turned up a few times. The genes are TRBV5-1 and TRBJ1-5, with D maybe TRBD1 (6 bases). V lost 5 bases and J 5 bases, leaving 14 bases between the germline ends. Germline-derived CDR1 and CDR2 are SGHRS and YFSETQ. The CDR3 runs to 14 residues. The DNA of the CDR3 is TGCGCCAGCAGTTGGTCGGGGGGCTATCAGCCCCAGCATTTT. Amino acids: CASSWSGGYQPQHF.

In this sample, this clonotype turned up a few times. The chain is built from TRBV6-1 and TRBJ2-2, with TRBD1 identical over 9 bases. The germline V gene encodes CDR1 MNHNS and CDR2 SASEGT. The CDR3 runs to 14 residues. With 6 bases clipped from V and 7 bases from J, the junction kept 6 bases outside the gene matches. CDR3 loop: CASSRTGVGGELFF. In DNA, the CDR3 is TGTGCCAGCAGCCGGACAGGGGTCGGCGGGGAGCTGTTTTTT.

This clonotype was recorded many times. The V and J genes are TRBV20-1 and TRBJ2-5; 7 positions match TRBD1. Germline CDR1 is DFQATT and CDR2 is SNEGSKA (reference sequence). The V and J ends lost 5 bases and 2 bases, in that order; junction bases with no gene match: 8. The CDR3 contains 14 residues. Here the CDR3 reads CSAQLQGFQETQYF. The CDR3 DNA is TGCAGTGCTCAGCTACAGGGGTTTCAAGAGACCCAGTACTTC.

This clonotype has only a few counts. This chain connects TRBV27 to TRBJ2-7; 12 bases map to TRBD1. TRBJ2-1 explains the end of the DNA better; the J call may be wrong. Germline lookup yields CDR1 MNHEY and CDR2 SMNVEV (reference sequence). CDR3 length: 15 residues. The CDR3 sequence: CASNEGQGAFDEQFF. CDR3 bases: TGTGCCAGCAACGAGGGACAGGGGGCTTTCGATGAGCAGTTCTTC.

This clonotype was seen ten or more times. This chain links TRBV12-3 or TRBV12-4 with TRBJ2-7; D is tentatively TRBD1 or TRBD2 (6 bases each). This CDR3 has 15 amino acids. V lost 1 base, J lost 2 bases, and 12 bases lay in between. The DNA of the CDR3 is TGTGCCAGCAGTTTAGGTGGGGGGCCCACCTACGAGCAGTACTTC. The encoded protein is CASSLGGGPTYEQYF.

This clonotype was detected a few times. The junction departs from the called germline gene at one end, perhaps through a read error. CDR3 residues: CASSFAYLDIQYF. The CDR3 nucleotides are TGTGCCAGCAGCTTCGCGTATCTGGACATTCAGTATTTC. V and J are TRBV7-9 and TRBJ2-7; perhaps TRBD1 as D (5 bases). The germline V gene encodes CDR1 SEHNR and CDR2 FQNEAQ (reference sequence). The CDR3 has 13 amino acids. Full variable domain (rest looked up from reference TRBV7-9 and TRBJ2-7): DTGVSQNPRHKITKRGQNVTFRCDPISEHNRLYWYRQTLGQGPEFLTYFQNEAQLEKSRLLSDRFSAERPKGSFSTLEIQRTEQGDSAMYLCASSFAYLDIQYFGPGTRLTVT.

This chain joins TRBV20-1 and TRBJ2-7, with TRBD2 matching over 11 bases. The J call could be wrong; TRBJ2-1 is a better fit for the DNA end. CDR3 size: 14 residues. Germline lookup yields CDR1 DFQATT and CDR2 SNEGSKA (reference sequence). The CDR3 bases are TGCAGTGCTAGAAAGGGGACTAGCGGCGATGAGCAGTTCTTC. This encodes CSARKGTSGDEQFF.

This clonotype was recorded only once. A much larger clone is a single base away; this may be a read error. This chain uses TRBV7-9 with TRBJ1-2; maybe TRBD1 (5 bases). Germline CDR1 is SEHNR and CDR2 is FQNEAQ (reference sequence). Trimming pared 6 bases from V and 7 bases from J, leaving 15 bases between. The CDR3 spans 13 residues. This chain's CDR3 is CASSVVRDGGYTF. The CDR3 bases are TGTGCCAGCAGTGTGGTCAGGGACGGTGGCTACACCTTC.

In its sample, this clonotype was seen many times. The chain couples TRBV10-3 to TRBJ1-2, with 7 bases matching TRBD1. Germline assignment: CDR1 ENHRY and CDR2 SYGVKD. The CDR3 length is 14 residues. With 7 bases clipped from V and 4 bases from J, the junction kept 9 bases outside the gene matches. CDR3 DNA sequence: TGTGCCATCACCAGTACAGGGGCGGGCTATGGCTACACCTTC. Protein: CAITSTGAGYGYTF.

This clonotype was seen many times. CDR3 in amino acids: CASNGQGAGEQYF. In nucleotides, the CDR3 is TGTGCCAGCAACGGACAGGGGGCGGGTGAGCAGTACTTC. The chain joins TRBV2 to TRBJ2-7, with 11 bases identical to TRBD1. Germline V lookup: CDR1 SNHLY, CDR2 FYNNEI. CDR3 length: 13 residues. Trimming cost V 7 bases and J 7 bases; bases outside gene matches: 6. The full variable domain, rest sourced from reference TRBV2 and TRBJ2-7, is EPEVTQTPSHQVTQMGQEVILRCVPISNHLYFYWYRQILGQKVEFLVSFYNNEISEKSEIFDDQFSVERPDGSNFTLKIRSTKLEDSAMYFCASNGQGAGEQYFGPGTRLTVT.